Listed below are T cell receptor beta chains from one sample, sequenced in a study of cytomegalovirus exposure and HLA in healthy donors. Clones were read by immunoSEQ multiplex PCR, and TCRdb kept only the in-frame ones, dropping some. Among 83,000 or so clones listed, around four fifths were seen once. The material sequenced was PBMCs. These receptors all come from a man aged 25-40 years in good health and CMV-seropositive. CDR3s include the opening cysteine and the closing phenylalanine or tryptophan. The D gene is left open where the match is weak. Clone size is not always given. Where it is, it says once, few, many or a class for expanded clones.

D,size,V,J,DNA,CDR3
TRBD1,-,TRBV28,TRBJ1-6,TGTGCCAGCAGTTTTACCCCCGGGACAGGGGGATCACCCCTCCACTTT,CASSFTPGTGGSPLHF
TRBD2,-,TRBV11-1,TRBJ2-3,TGTGCCAGCAGCTTAGCTCTCACTAGCGGGGGGGCTAGCACAGATACGCAGTATTTT,CASSLALTSGGASTDTQYF
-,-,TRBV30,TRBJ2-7,TGTGCCTGGAGTGCGATGACGGGGTACGAGCAGTACTTC,CAWSAMTGYEQYF
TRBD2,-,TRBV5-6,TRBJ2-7,TGTGCCAGCAGCTTGGTCGGGGGGGCATTAGGCTACGAGCAGTACTTC,CASSLVGGALGYEQYF
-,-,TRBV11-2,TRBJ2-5,TGTGCCAGCAGCTTAGGAACTAGGATTGGTGGGGAGACCCAGTACTTC,CASSLGTRIGGETQYF
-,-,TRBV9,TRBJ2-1,TGTGCCAGCACCCGTAGCGGAGACTCCTACAATGAGCAGTTCTTC,CASTRSGDSYNEQFF
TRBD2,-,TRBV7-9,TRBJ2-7,TGTGCCAGCTCAGGGGGTAGCGGGGGGGCCTTGGTGGGCTACGAGCAGTACTTC,CASSGGSGGALVGYEQYF
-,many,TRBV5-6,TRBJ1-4,TGTGCCAGCAGCTTCTGGGGAGTAAAACTGTTTTTT,CASSFWGVKLFF
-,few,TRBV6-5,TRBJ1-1,TGTGCCAGCAGGTTTTCGGGGAACACTGAAGCTTTCTTT,CASRFSGNTEAFF
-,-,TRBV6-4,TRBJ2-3,TGTGCCAGCAGTGCACAGCCTTCCACAGATACGCAGTATTTT,CASSAQPSTDTQYF
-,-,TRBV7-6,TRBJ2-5,TGTGCCAGCAGCTTGGGACTGGAGGAGACCCAGTACTTC,CASSLGLEETQYF
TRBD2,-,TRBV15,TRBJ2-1,TGTGCCACCAGCAAGTTTCGGGGGACTAGCGGGCCGTATGAGCAGTTCTTC,CATSKFRGTSGPYEQFF
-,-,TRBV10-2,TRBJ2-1,TGCGCCAGCAGCTCTCAGGGAGGCAACCCCTACAATGAGCAGTTCTTC,CASSSQGGNPYNEQFF
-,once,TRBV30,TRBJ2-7,TGTGCCGGGAACACCCAGGGATCCGAGCAGTACTTC,CAGNTQGSEQYF
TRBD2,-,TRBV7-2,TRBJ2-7,TGTGCCAGCAGCTTACCCTCTAGCGGGGGGTGGTACGAGCAGTACTTC,CASSLPSSGGWYEQYF
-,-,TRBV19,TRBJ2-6,TGTGCCAGTAGTATAACAGGCTCCGGGGCCAACGTCCTGACTTTC,CASSITGSGANVLTF
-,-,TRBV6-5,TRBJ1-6,TGTGCCAGCAGCCCAGGGGACAATAATTCACCCCTCCACTTT,CASSPGDNNSPLHF
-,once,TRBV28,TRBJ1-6,TGTGCCAGCTCCCGGAGAGGTGGGGGAGGGGTATATTCACCCCTCCACTTT,CASSRRGGGGVYSPLHF
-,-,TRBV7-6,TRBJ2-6,TGTGCCAGCAGCCCAGATCCCTCTGGGGCCAACGTCCTGACTTTC,CASSPDPSGANVLTF
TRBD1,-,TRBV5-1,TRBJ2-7,TGCGCCAGCAGCAAAGGGACAGCCGATATCTACGAGCAGTACTTC,CASSKGTADIYEQYF
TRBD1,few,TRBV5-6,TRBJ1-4,TGTGCCAGCAGCTTTTATCCGGGACAGGAATATGAAAAACTGTTTTTT,CASSFYPGQEYEKLFF
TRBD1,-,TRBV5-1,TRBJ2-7,TGCGCCAGCCGGACAGGGGACCTATACGAGCAGTACTTC,CASRTGDLYEQYF
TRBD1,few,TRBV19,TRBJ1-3,TGTGCCAGTACCGCTAGCAACAGGGGAAGTTCTGGAAACACCATATATTTT,CASTASNRGSSGNTIYF
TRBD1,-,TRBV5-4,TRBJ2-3,TGTGCCAGCAGCAAAAACAGGGGAGCCGGCACAGATACGCAGTATTTT,CASSKNRGAGTDTQYF
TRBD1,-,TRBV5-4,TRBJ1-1,TGTGCCAGCAGCTGGGGACAGGGGGGTGCTGAAGCTTTCTTT,CASSWGQGGAEAFF
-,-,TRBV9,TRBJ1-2,TGTGCCAGCAGCGTAGGCCCGTGGGGGGGCGCAAGGCCTGGCTACACCTTC,CASSVGPWGGARPGYTF
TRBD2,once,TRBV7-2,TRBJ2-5,TGTGCCAGCAGCTTCCAGCGGGGAAACCAAGAGACCCAGTACTTC,CASSFQRGNQETQYF
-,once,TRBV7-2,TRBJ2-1,TGTGCCAGCAGCCTGTATTACAATGAGCAGTTCTTC,CASSLYYNEQFF
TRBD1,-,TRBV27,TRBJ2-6,TGTGCCAGCAGGGGCTTCGGACAGGGGATCGTTGGGGCCAACGTCCTGACTTTC,CASRGFGQGIVGANVLTF
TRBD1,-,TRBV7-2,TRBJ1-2,TGTGCCAGCAGCGAATACAACGACAGGGGAGGCTACACCTTC,CASSEYNDRGGYTF
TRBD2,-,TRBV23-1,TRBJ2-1,TGCGCCAGCAGACCGGCACTAGCGGGGGGCCACCCCTACAATGAGCAGTTCTTC,CASRPALAGGHPYNEQFF
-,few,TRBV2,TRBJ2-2,TGTGCCAGCAGCCGCAGAGGTACCACCGGGGAGCTGTTTTTT,CASSRRGTTGELFF
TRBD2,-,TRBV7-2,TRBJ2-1,TGTGCCAGCAGCTTACCCATTAGCGGGATCTCCTACAATGAGCAGTTCTTC,CASSLPISGISYNEQFF
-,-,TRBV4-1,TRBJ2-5,TGCGCCAGCAGGGGCCAGTCGCAAGAGACCCAGTACTTC,CASRGQSQETQYF
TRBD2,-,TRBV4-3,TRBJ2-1,TGCGCCAGCAGCCAAGATCTAGCGGGGGGCTACAATGAGCAGTTCTTC,CASSQDLAGGYNEQFF
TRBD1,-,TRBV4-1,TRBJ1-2,TGCGCCAGCAGCCAAGTATGGGACAGGGGGCACTACGAGTCTGGCTACACCTTC,CASSQVWDRGHYESGYTF
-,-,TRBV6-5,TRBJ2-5,TGTGCCAGCAGTTACACGGGGGTCGGCGGGCAAGAGACCCAGTACTTC,CASSYTGVGGQETQYF
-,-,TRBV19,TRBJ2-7,TGTGCCAGTAGTATAGACGGCTACGAGCAGTACTTC,CASSIDGYEQYF
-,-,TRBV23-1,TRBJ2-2,TGCGCCAGCAGCCCCCCCAGGGCAGGGAACACCGGGGAGCTGTTTTTT,CASSPPRAGNTGELFF
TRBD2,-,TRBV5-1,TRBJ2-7,TGCGCCAGCAGCGGGGGAGGGCGGGGGGCCCTCTACGAGCAGTACTTC,CASSGGGRGALYEQYF
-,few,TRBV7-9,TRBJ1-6,TGTGCCAGCAGTTCCCGACAGGAGAATTCACCCCTCCACTTT,CASSSRQENSPLHF
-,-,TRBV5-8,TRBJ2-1,TGTGCCAGCAGCTTGGCCGAATGGTTCGGTCATGAGCAGTTCTTC,CASSLAEWFGHEQFF
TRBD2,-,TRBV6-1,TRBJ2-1,TGTGCCAGCAGTGAAAATCAACTAGCGGGGGGAATAGGTGAGCAGTTCTTC,CASSENQLAGGIGEQFF
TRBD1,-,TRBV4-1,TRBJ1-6,TGCGCCAGCAGCCGGGGACAGGGGAATAATTCACCCCTCCACTTT,CASSRGQGNNSPLHF
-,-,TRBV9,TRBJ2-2,TGTGCCAGCAGCGTAGTGCAGGGTGGCGGGGAGCTGTTTTTT,CASSVVQGGGELFF
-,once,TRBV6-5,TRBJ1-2,TGTGCCAGCAGTACAGAGGGAGGGGGTTACTATGGCTACACCTTC,CASSTEGGGYYGYTF
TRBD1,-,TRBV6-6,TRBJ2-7,TGTGCCAGCAGGTTGACAGGGGGCGGGTACGAGCAGTACTTC,CASRLTGGGYEQYF
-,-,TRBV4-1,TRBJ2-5,TGCGCCAGCAGCCAAGGTCGCGGGGCCGCGCGCGAGACCCAGTACTTC,CASSQGRGAARETQYF
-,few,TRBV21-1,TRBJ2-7,TGTGCCAGCAGCGGGACACTCAACTACGAGCAGTACTTC,CASSGTLNYEQYF
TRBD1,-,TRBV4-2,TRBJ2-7,TGTGCCAGCAGCCAAGAGACAGGGGGCTCCTACGAGCAGTACTTC,CASSQETGGSYEQYF
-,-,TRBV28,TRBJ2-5,TGTGCCAGCGCAAAGGACAGCCTCCAAGAGACCCAGTACTTC,CASAKDSLQETQYF
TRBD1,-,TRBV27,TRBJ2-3,TGTGCCAGCAGTCCGGGACAGGGGCCAGATACGCAGTATTTT,CASSPGQGPDTQYF
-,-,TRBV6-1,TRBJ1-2,TGTGCCAGCAGTGAGTGGGGGGGCGCTGGGTATGGCTACACCTTC,CASSEWGGAGYGYTF
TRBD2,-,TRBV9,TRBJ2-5,TGTGCCAGCAGCGTAGGACTAGCGGGGGGCTCCAAGGAGACCCAGTACTTC,CASSVGLAGGSKETQYF
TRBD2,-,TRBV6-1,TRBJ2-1,TGTGCCAGCAGTGCGGAAGGGACTAGCGGGAGCGACAATGAGCAGTTCTTC,CASSAEGTSGSDNEQFF
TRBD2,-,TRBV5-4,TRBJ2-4,TGTGCCAGCAGCACCTCGACTAGCGGGGGAGTAGCCAAAAACATTCAGTACTTC,CASSTSTSGGVAKNIQYF
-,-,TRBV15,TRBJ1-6,TGTGCCACCAGCATCGGGGTGGGATCCTATAATTCACCCCTCCACTTT,CATSIGVGSYNSPLHF
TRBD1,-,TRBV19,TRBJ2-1,TGTGCCAGTAGCCCGACAGGGGTGGAGGTCGGTTCCTACAATGAGCAGTTCTTC,CASSPTGVEVGSYNEQFF
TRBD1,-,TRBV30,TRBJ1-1,TGTGCCTGGAACGGACAGGGAGGTGAAGCTTTCTTT,CAWNGQGGEAFF
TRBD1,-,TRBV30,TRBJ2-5,TGTGCCTGGTGTCAGGGGGCATCCTCCCAAGAGACCCAGTACTTC,CAWCQGASSQETQYF